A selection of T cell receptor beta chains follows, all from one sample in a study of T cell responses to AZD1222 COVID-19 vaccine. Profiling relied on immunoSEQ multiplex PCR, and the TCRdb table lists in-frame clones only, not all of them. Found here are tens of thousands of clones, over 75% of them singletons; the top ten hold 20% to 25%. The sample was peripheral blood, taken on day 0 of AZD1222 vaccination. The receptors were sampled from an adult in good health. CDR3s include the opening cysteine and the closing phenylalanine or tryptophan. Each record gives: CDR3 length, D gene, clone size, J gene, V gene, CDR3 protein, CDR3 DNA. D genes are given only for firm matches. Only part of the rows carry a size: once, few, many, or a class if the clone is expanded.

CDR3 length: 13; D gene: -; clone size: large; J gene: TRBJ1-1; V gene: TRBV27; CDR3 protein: CASRVAASAEAFF; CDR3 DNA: TGTGCCAGCAGGGTTGCAGCATCAGCTGAAGCTTTCTTT
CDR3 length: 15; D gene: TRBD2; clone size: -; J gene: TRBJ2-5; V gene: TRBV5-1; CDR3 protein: CASSQTSGGQETQYF; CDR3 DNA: TGCGCCAGCAGCCAGACTAGCGGGGGGCAGGAGACCCAGTACTTC
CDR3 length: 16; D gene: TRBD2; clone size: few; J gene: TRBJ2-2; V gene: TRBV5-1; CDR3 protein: CASSLRPSGNTGELFF; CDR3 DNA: TGCGCCAGCAGCTTGAGGCCTAGCGGGAACACCGGGGAGCTGTTTTTT
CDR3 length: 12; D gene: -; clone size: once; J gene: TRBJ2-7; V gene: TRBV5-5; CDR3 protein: CASRLGRDEQYF; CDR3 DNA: TGTGCCAGCAGACTGGGAAGGGACGAGCAGTACTTC
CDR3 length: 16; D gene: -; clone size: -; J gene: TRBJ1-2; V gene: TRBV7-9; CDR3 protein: CASSPAGGGANYGYTF; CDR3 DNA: TGTGCCAGCAGCCCGGCTGGGGGGGGAGCTAACTATGGCTACACCTTC
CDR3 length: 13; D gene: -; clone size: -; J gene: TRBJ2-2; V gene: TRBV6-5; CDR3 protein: CASSILGSGELFF; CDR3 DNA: TGTGCCAGCAGTATATTGGGGTCCGGGGAGCTGTTTTTT
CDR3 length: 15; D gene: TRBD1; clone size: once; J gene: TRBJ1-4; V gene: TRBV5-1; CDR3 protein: CASSGGQGTNEKLFF; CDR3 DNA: TGCGCCAGCAGCGGGGGACAGGGAACTAATGAAAAACTGTTTTTT
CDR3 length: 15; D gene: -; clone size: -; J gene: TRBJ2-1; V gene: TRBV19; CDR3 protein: CASKTGAEGRGPQFF; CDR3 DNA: TGTGCCAGTAAAACCGGGGCCGAGGGGAGAGGACCGCAGTTCTTC
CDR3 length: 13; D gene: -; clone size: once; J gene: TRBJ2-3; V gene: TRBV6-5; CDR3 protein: CASSSLSTDTQYF; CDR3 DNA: TGTGCCAGCAGTTCACTTAGCACAGATACGCAGTATTTT
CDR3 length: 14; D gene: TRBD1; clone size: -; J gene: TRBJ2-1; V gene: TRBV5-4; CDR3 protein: CASSARGRSNEQFF; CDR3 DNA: TGTGCCAGCAGCGCCAGGGGGCGCTCTAATGAGCAGTTCTTC
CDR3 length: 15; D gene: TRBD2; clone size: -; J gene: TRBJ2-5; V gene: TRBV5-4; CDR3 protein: CASSLKLAGAETQYF; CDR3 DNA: TGTGCCAGCAGCTTGAAACTAGCGGGAGCAGAGACCCAGTACTTC
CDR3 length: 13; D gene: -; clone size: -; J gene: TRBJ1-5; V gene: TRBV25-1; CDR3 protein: CASTTGKNQPQHF; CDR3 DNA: TGTGCCAGCACCACCGGGAAGAATCAGCCCCAGCATTTT
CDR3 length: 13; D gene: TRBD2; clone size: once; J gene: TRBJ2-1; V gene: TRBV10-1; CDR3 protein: CASSRTSSDEQFF; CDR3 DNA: TGCGCCAGCAGTAGGACTAGCTCGGATGAGCAGTTCTTC
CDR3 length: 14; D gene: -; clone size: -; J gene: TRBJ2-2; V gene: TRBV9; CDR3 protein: CASSVGLGDGELFF; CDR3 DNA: TGTGCCAGCAGCGTAGGACTAGGGGACGGGGAGCTGTTTTTT
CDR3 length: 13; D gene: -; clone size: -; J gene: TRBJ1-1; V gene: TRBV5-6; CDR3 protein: CASVGRVNTEAFF; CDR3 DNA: TGTGCCAGCGTAGGCAGGGTGAACACTGAAGCTTTCTTT
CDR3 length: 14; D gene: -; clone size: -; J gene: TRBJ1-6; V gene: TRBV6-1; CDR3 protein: CASSEGRFNSPLHF; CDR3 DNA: TGTGCCAGCAGTGAAGGAAGGTTTAATTCACCCCTCCACTTT
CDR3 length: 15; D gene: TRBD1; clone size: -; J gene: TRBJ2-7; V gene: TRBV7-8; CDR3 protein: CASSPGRDRGGEQYF; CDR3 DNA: TGTGCCAGCAGCCCGGGGAGGGACAGGGGGGGCGAGCAGTACTTC
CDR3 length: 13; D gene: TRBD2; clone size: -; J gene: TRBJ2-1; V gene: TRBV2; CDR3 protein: CASNSGTSNEQFF; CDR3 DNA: TGTGCCAGCAATTCCGGGACTAGCAATGAGCAGTTCTTC
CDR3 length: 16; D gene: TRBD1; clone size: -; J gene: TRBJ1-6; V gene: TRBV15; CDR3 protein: CATSSDRDSYNSPLHF; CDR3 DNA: TGTGCCACCAGCAGCGACAGGGATTCATATAATTCACCCCTCCACTTT
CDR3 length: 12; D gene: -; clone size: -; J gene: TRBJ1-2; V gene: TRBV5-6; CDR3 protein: CASSLVNYGYTF; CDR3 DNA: TGTGCCAGCAGCTTGGTGAACTATGGCTACACCTTC
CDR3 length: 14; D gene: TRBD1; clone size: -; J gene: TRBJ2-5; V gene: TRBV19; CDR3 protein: CASSIGTVQETQYF; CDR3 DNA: TGTGCCAGTAGTATTGGGACAGTCCAAGAGACCCAGTACTTC
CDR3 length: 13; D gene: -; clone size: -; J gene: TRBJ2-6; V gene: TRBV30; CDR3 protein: CAWGSPGANVLTF; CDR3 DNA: TGTGCCTGGGGTAGTCCTGGGGCCAACGTCCTGACTTTC
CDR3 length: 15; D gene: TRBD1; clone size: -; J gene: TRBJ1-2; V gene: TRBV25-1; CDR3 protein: CASSEQNRGRGGYTF; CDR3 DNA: TGTGCCAGCAGTGAACAAAACAGGGGTAGAGGTGGCTACACCTTC
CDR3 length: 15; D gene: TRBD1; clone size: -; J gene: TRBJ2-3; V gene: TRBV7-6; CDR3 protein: CASSPGTENTDTQYF; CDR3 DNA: TGTGCCAGCAGCCCCGGGACAGAAAACACAGATACGCAGTATTTT
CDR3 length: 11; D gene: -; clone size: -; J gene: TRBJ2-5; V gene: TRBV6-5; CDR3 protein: CASRRVETQYF; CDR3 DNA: TGTGCCAGCCGGAGGGTGGAGACCCAGTACTTC
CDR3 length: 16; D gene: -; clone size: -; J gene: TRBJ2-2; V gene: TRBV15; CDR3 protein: CATSRDPSGYTGELFF; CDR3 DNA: TGTGCCACCAGCAGAGATCCAAGCGGGTACACCGGGGAGCTGTTTTTT
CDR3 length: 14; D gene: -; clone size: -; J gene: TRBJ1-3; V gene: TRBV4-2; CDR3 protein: CASSQDTGGNTIYF; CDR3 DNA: TGTGCCAGCAGCCAAGATACAGGGGGAAACACCATATATTTT
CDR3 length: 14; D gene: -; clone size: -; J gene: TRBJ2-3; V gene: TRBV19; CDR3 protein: CASSPEPMTDTQYF; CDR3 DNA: TGTGCCAGTAGTCCCGAGCCGATGACAGATACGCAGTATTTT
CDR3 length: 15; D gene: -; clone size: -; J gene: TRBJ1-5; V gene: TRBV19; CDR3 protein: CASSIVASGVLPQHF; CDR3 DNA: TGTGCCAGTAGTATAGTCGCGTCAGGAGTACTGCCCCAGCATTTT
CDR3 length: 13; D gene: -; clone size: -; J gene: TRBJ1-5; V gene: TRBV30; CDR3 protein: CAWSLAFNQPQHF; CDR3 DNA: TGTGCCTGGAGTTTGGCGTTCAATCAGCCCCAGCATTTT
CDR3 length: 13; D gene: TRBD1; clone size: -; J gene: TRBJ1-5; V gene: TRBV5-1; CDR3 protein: CARLRQGGQPQHF; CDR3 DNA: TGCGCCAGGCTACGGCAGGGGGGTCAGCCCCAGCATTTT
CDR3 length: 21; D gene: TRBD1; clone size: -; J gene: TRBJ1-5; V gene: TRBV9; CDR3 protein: CASSVVGMGAGTGGFDQPQHF; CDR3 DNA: TGTGCCAGCAGCGTAGTCGGTATGGGAGCCGGGACAGGGGGTTTCGATCAGCCCCAGCATTTT
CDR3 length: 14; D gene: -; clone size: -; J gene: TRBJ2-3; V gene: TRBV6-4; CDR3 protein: CATSLDGSTDTQYF; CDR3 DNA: TGTGCCACAAGCTTAGACGGAAGCACAGATACGCAGTATTTT
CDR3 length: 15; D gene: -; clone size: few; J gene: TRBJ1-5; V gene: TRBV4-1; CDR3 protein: CASSQDGNSHQPQHF; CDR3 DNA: TGCGCCAGCAGCCAAGATGGAAACAGTCATCAGCCCCAGCATTTT
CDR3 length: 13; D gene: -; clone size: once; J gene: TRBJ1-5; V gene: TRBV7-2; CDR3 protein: CASSLASNQPQHF; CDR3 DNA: TGTGCCAGCAGCTTAGCGAGCAATCAGCCCCAGCATTTT
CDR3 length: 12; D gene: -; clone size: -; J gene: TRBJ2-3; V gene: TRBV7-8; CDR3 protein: CASSFSTDTQYF; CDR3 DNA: TGTGCCAGCAGCTTCAGCACAGATACGCAGTATTTT
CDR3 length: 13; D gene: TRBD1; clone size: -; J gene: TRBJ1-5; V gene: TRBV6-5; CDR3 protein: CASSSQGDQPQHF; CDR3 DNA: TGTGCCAGCAGTTCCCAGGGGGATCAGCCCCAGCATTTT
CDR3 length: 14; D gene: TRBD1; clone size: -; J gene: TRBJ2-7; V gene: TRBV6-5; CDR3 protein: CASSFRTGGDEQYF; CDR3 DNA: TGTGCCAGCAGTTTCCGGACAGGGGGCGACGAGCAGTACTTC
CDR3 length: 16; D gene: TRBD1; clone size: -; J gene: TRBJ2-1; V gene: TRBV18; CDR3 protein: CASSPRTGGDYNEQFF; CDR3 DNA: TGTGCCAGCTCACCCCGGACAGGGGGAGATTACAATGAGCAGTTCTTC
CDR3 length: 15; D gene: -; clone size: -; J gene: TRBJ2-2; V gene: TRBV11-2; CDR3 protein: CASSLGIGLAGELFF; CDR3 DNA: TGTGCCAGCAGCTTAGGGATAGGGTTGGCCGGGGAGCTGTTTTTT
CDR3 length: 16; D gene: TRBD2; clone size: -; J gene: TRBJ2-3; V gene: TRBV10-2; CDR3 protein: CASSDRAAGSTDTQYF; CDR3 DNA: TGCGCCAGCAGTGATCGGGCAGCGGGGAGCACAGATACGCAGTATTTT
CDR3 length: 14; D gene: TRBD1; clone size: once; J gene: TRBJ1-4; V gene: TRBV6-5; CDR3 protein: CASRTGALNEKLFF; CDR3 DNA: TGTGCCAGCAGGACAGGGGCCCTTAATGAAAAACTGTTTTTT
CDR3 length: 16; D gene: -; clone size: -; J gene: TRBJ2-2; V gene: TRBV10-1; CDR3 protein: CASSESAGEGTGELFF; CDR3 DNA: TGCGCCAGCAGTGAGTCTGCAGGGGAAGGGACCGGGGAGCTGTTTTTT
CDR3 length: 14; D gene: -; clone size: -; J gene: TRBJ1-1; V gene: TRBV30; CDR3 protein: CAWSNYRTTPEAFF; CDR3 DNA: TGTGCCTGGAGTAACTATAGGACAACCCCTGAAGCTTTCTTT
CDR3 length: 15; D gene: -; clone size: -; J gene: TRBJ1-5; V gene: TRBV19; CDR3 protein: CASTNRGEGVRHQHF; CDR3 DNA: TGTGCCAGTACTAATCGAGGGGAAGGTGTGCGGCACCAGCATTTT